This entry features one T cell receptor (beta chain) sequence. What it recognizes is unknown. This sample stems from a study of T cells in Graves' hyperthyroidism and ophthalmopathy. Study overall: Specimen type is peripheral blood, collected at initial diagnosis prior to any treatment.

Diagnoses rested on clinical symptoms, serum thyroxine and TRAb, thyroid ultrasound and orbital computed tomography. Overall study results and limits: Stable hyperthyroidism was told apart from ophthalmopathy by a model built on 13 V-J features. Most thyroid-expanded clonotypes above 0.001 were also found in blood.

Using RNA transcripts as the source, TCR beta CDR3 regions were amplified. HTBI primers drove first-round RT-PCR of the TCR CDR3. TCRdb reprocessed the multiplex PCR reads via MiXCR and lists one record per CDR3 protein. The sample consists of around 350,000 distinct CDR3 sequences, about a fifth of them appearing once. The specimen was blood. This receptor was identified in a woman aged 18-29 years with Graves' hyperthyroidism.

The CDR3 DNA is TGCAGTGCTAGAACAGGATGGGCTGAAGCTTTCTTT. Translation: CSARTGWAEAFF. The chain has TRBV20-1 and TRBJ1-1, with a tentative D call TRBD1 (5 bases). The V gene lost 2 bases and the J gene lost 6 bases, with 10 bases spanning the gap. Germline V gives CDR1 DFQATT, CDR2 SNEGSKA (reference sequence). The CDR3 is 12 amino acids.